The 19 T cell receptor beta chains below all came from one sample that was sequenced in a study of T cell responses to AZD1222 COVID-19 vaccine. Using immunoSEQ multiplex PCR, the repertoire was profiled, and TCRdb retains in-frame clones only, with some absent. The table lists approximately 190,000 clones, 85% to 95% of them singletons. The source material was peripheral blood, sampled on day 0 of AZD1222 vaccination. Every receptor here comes from an adult in good health.

The CDR3 is CASSFGTGNLRTEAFF. DNA for the CDR3: TGTGCCAGCAGCTTTGGGACAGGAAATCTTCGCACTGAAGCTTTCTTT. The genes are TRBV5-4 and TRBJ1-1; 8 nucleotides align to TRBD1. The CDR3 totals 16 residues. Germline loops: CDR1 SGHNT, CDR2 YYREEE (reference sequence). V dropped 2 bases and J dropped 4; count of bases not matched to a gene: 10.

The chain couples TRBV7-2 to TRBJ2-5; D may be TRBD1 or TRBD2 (5 bases each). Deletions cut 0 bases from V and 5 bases from J, with 16 bases between. The CDR3 sequence is 16 residues long. CDR1 SGHTA and CDR2 FQGNSA come from the germline V gene. The CDR3 nucleotides read TGTGCCAGCAGCTTAGCGCTTGAGGGGATCGCGGAGACCCAGTACTTC. As protein: CASSLALEGIAETQYF.

This chain joins TRBV15 and TRBJ1-2, with D possibly matching TRBD1 (5 bases). CDR3 length: 15 residues. The germline gives CDR1 LNHNV, CDR2 YYDKDF (reference sequence). The V end lost 0 bases, the J end lost 8 bases, and 16 bases lay between the germline ends. As DNA, the CDR3 is TGTGCCACCAGCAGAGATAGGAGGGCGGGGGTAGGCTACACCTTC. Translating gives CATSRDRRAGVGYTF. Filled out from reference TRBV15 and TRBJ1-2, the complete variable domain reads DAMVIQNPRYQVTQFGKPVTLSCSQTLNHNVMYWYQQKSSQAPKLLFHYYDKDFNNEADTPDNFQSRRPNTSFCFLDIRSPGLGDTAMYLCATSRDRRAGVGYTFGSGTRLTVV.

V and J are TRBV5-4 and TRBJ1-1; perhaps TRBD1 as D (6 bases). The ends were cut back, 4 bases at V and 1 base at J, with 8 bases in the middle. CDR3 length: 13 residues. Looked up from germline, CDR1 is SGHNT and CDR2 is YYREEE (reference sequence). Here the CDR3 DNA reads TGTGCCAGCAGCCGGGGACAGAACACTGAAGCTTTCTTT. It yields the protein CASSRGQNTEAFF.

The chain combines TRBV3-1 (or the pseudogene TRBV3-2) with TRBJ1-1; 7 positions agree with TRBD1. Germline values: CDR1 LGHDT, CDR2 YNNKEL (reference sequence). Unmatched junction bases numbered 11, after V lost 4 bases and J lost 0 bases. This CDR3 region has 17 residues. CDR3: CASSRVTGRRMNTEAFF. In DNA form, the CDR3 reads TGTGCCAGCAGCCGGGTGACAGGGAGGAGAATGAACACTGAAGCTTTCTTT.

This clone was detected only a few times. The V and J genes are TRBV13 and TRBJ2-3; 8 bases match TRBD2. CDR1 and CDR2 (germline): PRHDT, FYEKMQ (reference sequence). V lost 1 base to trimming and J lost 2 bases; unmatched junction nucleotides: 2. CDR3 length equals 15 residues. The CDR3 region is CASSLERGLTDTQYF. CDR3 DNA sequence: TGTGCCAGCAGCTTAGAGCGGGGGCTCACAGATACGCAGTATTTT.

In its sample, this clone was seen once. This chain connects TRBV5-6 to TRBJ1-5, with TRBD1 as a possible D gene (5 bases). Germline values: CDR1 SGHDT, CDR2 YYEEEE. The length of the CDR3 is 16 residues. V dropped 4 bases and J dropped 11 bases, with 25 bases sitting between them. CDR3 DNA sequence: TGTGCCAGCAGCCTCAAAGCGTCGGGGGGATCAGCGGCCCAGCATTTT. Protein sequence: CASSLKASGGSAAQHF.

This sequence joins TRBV10-2 and TRBJ2-2, with 11 positions matching TRBD2. Trimming removed 4 bases from V and 3 bases from J; junction bases left unmatched: 10. Germline V gives CDR1 WSHSY, CDR2 SAAADI. The CDR3 covers 18 residues. The CDR3 is CASSGRLAGPPYTGELFF. CDR3 coding DNA: TGCGCCAGCAGTGGTAGACTAGCGGGGCCTCCTTACACCGGGGAGCTGTTTTTT.

DNA for the CDR3: TGTGCCAGCTCACCACCCCCACTAGCCGTGGCCCAGTACTTC. This codes for CASSPPPLAVAQYF. J is TRBJ2-5 and V is TRBV18; tentatively, D is TRBD2 (6 bases). The CDR3 has 14 amino acids. Germline V gene data show CDR1 as KGHSH and CDR2 as LQKENI. Trimming shortened V by 0 bases and J by 9 bases, and 14 bases separated the two germline ends.

The V call is TRBV10-3, the J call TRBJ1-1; unclear D gene. Germline lookup yields CDR1 ENHRY and CDR2 SYGVKD. V lost 5 bases and J 0 bases, leaving 4 bases between the germline ends. The CDR3 spans 12 residues. This CDR3 reads CAISSMNTEAFF. The DNA of the CDR3 is TGTGCCATCAGTTCGATGAACACTGAAGCTTTCTTT.

This clone has just one count. This sequence joins TRBV6-5 and TRBJ1-5; 9 bases line up with TRBD1. Unmatched junction bases numbered 3, after V lost 5 bases and J lost 4 bases. This CDR3 region has 14 residues. CDR1 is MNHEY and CDR2 is SVGAGI in the germline V gene. The CDR3 DNA sequence: TGTGCCAGCAGTCCCGGGACAGGGAATCAGCCCCAGCATTTT. Translated: CASSPGTGNQPQHF.

The chain combines TRBV14 with TRBJ2-2; D call uncertain. This CDR3 region has 17 residues. Germline CDR1 reads SGHDN; CDR2 reads FVKESK. V was shortened by 2 bases and J by 3 bases, with 16 bases between the two germline ends. This chain's CDR3 is CASSQSASWSYTGELFF. The CDR3 coding sequence is TGTGCCAGCAGCCAATCAGCATCATGGTCGTACACCGGGGAGCTGTTTTTT. Drawing the rest from reference TRBV14 and TRBJ2-2, the complete variable domain is EAGVTQFPSHSVIEKGQTVTLRCDPISGHDNLYWYRRVMGKEIKFLLHFVKESKQDESGMPNNRFLAERTGGTYSTLKVQPAELEDSGVYFCASSQSASWSYTGELFFGEGSRLTVL.

The CDR3 DNA sequence: TGTGCCAGCAGCGCCACTAGCGGGGCCACCTACAATGAGCAGTTCTTC. Translated: CASSATSGATYNEQFF. This chain uses TRBV5-4 with TRBJ2-1; 10 bases are a match to TRBD2. Germline CDR1 and CDR2: SGHNT and YYREEE (reference sequence). The trim removed 4 bases at V and 2 bases at J, leaving 6 bases unmatched. The CDR3 has 16 residues.

The rearrangement links TRBV5-8 to TRBJ1-6; 7 nucleotides align to TRBD1. Germline loops: CDR1 SGHTS, CDR2 YDEGEE. The ends lost 6 bases at V and 4 bases at J; junction bases unmatched: 10. CDR3 length: 16 amino acids. For the CDR3, the DNA is TGTGCCAGCAAGATAACACGGGACAGATATAATTCACCCCTCCACTTT. Protein sequence: CASKITRDRYNSPLHF.

J is TRBJ1-1 and V is TRBV18; tentative D call: TRBD1 (6 bases). V was pared by 6 bases and J by 0 bases, with 11 bases between. The CDR3 has 14 amino acids. Germline CDR1 and CDR2: KGHSH and LQKENI. The CDR3 DNA is TGTGCCAGCTCGTCGGACAGAATGAACACTGAAGCTTTCTTT. It specifies CASSSDRMNTEAFF.

This clone was detected a few times. This chain uses TRBV7-8 with TRBJ2-7; possible D gene TRBD2, 6 bases. The CDR3 consists of 17 residues. Looked up from germline, CDR1 is SGHVS and CDR2 is FQNEAQ. Trimming removed 2 bases from V and 4 bases from J, with 21 bases in between. The CDR3 coding sequence is TGTGCCAGCAGCTTAACTTTCGGGACTCTAGGAAGATACGAGCAGTACTTC. Its translation: CASSLTFGTLGRYEQYF.

The CDR3 loop reads CASSYGPGTVLEQYF. The CDR3 region has the DNA TGTGCCAGCAGCTACGGACCCGGGACCGTCCTCGAGCAGTACTTC. The chain is built from TRBV7-2 and TRBJ2-7; D tentatively fits TRBD1 or TRBD2 (5 bases each). V was clipped by 4 bases and J by 6 bases, with 19 bases between them. Germline CDR1 is SGHTA and CDR2 is FQGNSA. The CDR3 contains 15 residues. The entire variable domain, with the rest obtained from reference TRBV7-2 and TRBJ2-7, is as follows: GAGVSQSPSNKVTEKGKDVELRCDPISGHTALYWYRQSLGQGLEFLIYFQGNSAPDKSGLPSDRFSAERTGGSVSTLTIQRTQQEDSAVYLCASSYGPGTVLEQYFGPGTRLTVT.

About this clone: The same CDR3 also results from other DNA sequences found in this sample. The CDR3 loop is CASSPGGRQPQHF. CDR3 nucleotides: TGTGCCAGCTCACCGGGGGGGCGGCAGCCCCAGCATTTT. The rearrangement uses TRBV18 and TRBJ1-5, with a possible D match to TRBD1 (6 bases). The germline V gene encodes CDR1 KGHSH and CDR2 LQKENI. The germline V and J ends were trimmed by 3 bases and 7 bases, with 10 bases remaining between them. The length of the CDR3 is 13 residues. The variable domain in full, with the rest retrieved from reference TRBV18 and TRBJ1-5, is NAGVMQNPRHLVRRRGQEARLRCSPMKGHSHVYWYRQLPEEGLKFMVYLQKENIIDESGMPKERFSAEFPKEGPSILRIQQVVRGDSAAYFCASSPGGRQPQHFGDGTRLSIL.

This rearrangement joins TRBV28 to TRBJ2-3; 8 nucleotides agree with TRBD1. The CDR3 contains 15 residues. The V segment lost 7 bases and the J segment 0 bases; nucleotides outside the gene matches: 6. Germline CDR1 and CDR2: MDHEN and SYDVKM. CDR3 sequence (DNA): TGTGCCAGCATACGCCAGGGGGCTAGCACAGATACGCAGTATTTT. Its translation: CASIRQGASTDTQYF. The full variable domain, in which reference TRBV28 and TRBJ2-3 provide the parts outside the CDR3, is DVKVTQSSRYLVKRTGEKVFLECVQDMDHENMFWYRQDPGLGLRLIYFSYDVKMKEKGDIPEGYSVSREKKERFSLILESASTNQTSMYLCASIRQGASTDTQYFGPGTRLTVL.